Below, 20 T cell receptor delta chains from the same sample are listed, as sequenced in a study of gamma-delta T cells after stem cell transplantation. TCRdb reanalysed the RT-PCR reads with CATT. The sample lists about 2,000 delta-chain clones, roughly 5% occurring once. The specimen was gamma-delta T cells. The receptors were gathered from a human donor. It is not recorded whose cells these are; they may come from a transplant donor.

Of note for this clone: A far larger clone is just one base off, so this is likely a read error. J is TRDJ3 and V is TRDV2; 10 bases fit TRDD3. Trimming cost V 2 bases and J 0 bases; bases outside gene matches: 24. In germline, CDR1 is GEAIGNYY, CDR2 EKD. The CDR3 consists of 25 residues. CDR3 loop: CACDNPGGPTGGSHLSSWDTRQMFF. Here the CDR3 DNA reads TGTGCCTGTGACAACCCTGGCGGACCTACTGGGGGATCCCACCTAAGCTCCTGGGACACCCGACAGATGTTTTTC.

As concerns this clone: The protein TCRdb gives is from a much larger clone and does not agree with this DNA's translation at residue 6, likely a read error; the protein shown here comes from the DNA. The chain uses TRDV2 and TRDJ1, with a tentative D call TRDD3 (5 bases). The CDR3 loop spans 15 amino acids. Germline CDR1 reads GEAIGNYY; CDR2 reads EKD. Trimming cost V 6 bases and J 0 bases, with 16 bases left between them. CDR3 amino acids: CACFRPGNDTDKLIF. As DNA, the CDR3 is TGTGCCTGTTTCCGGCCGGGGAACGACACCGATAAACTCATCTTT.

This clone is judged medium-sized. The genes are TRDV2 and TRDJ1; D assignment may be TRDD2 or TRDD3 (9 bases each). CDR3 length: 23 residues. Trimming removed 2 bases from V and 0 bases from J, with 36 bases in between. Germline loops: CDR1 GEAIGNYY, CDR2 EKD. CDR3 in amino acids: CACDSLPTRIVSPGGWDTDKLIF. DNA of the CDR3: TGTGCCTGTGACAGCCTTCCTACGCGAATCGTTTCCCCTGGGGGATGGGACACCGATAAACTCATCTTT.

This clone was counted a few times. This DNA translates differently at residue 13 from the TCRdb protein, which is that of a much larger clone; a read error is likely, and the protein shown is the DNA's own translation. The CDR3 nucleotides read TGTGCCTGTGACACCGTAGGACTGCCCATAGGGAAACCCATCTTT. It is translated as CACDTVGLPIGKPIF. This chain connects TRDV2 to TRDJ1; D is unclear. Looked up from germline, CDR1 is GEAIGNYY and CDR2 is EKD. The CDR3 spans 15 residues.

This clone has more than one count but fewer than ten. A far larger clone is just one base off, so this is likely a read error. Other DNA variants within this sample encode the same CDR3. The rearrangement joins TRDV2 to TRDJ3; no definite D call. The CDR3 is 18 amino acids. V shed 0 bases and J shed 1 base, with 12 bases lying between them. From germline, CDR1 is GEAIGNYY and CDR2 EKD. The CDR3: CACDTLSGSSWDTRQMFF. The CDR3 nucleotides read TGTGCCTGTGACACCTTAAGCGGGAGTTCCTGGGACACCCGACAGATGTTTTTC.

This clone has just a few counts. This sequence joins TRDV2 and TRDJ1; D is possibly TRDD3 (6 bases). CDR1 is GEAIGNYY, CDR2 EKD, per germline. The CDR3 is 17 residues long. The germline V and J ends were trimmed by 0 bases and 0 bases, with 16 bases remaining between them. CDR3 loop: CACDTVGGAPYTDKLIF. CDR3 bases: TGTGCCTGTGACACCGTCGGGGGAGCACCCTACACCGATAAACTCATCTTT.

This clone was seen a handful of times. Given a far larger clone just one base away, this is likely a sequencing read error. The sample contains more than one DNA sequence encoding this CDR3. CDR3 nucleotide sequence: TGTGCCTGTGACCTGGTTACGACGACTGGGGGATCCTCCGGATCTGTGGCCGATAAACTCATCTTT. It specifies CACDLVTTTGGSSGSVADKLIF. The chain is built from TRDV2 and TRDJ1, with 10 nucleotides matching TRDD3. CDR1 is GEAIGNYY, CDR2 EKD, per germline. The CDR3 totals 22 residues. The V segment lost 3 bases and the J segment 3 bases; nucleotides outside the gene matches: 27.

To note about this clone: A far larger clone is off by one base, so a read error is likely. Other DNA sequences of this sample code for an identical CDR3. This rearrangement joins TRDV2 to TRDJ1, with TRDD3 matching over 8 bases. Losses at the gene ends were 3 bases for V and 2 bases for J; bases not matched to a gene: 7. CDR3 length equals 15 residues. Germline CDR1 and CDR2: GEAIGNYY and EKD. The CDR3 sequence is CACDSLGDTTDKLIF. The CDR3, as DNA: TGTGCCTGTGACTCCCTAGGGGATACAACCGATAAACTCATCTTT.

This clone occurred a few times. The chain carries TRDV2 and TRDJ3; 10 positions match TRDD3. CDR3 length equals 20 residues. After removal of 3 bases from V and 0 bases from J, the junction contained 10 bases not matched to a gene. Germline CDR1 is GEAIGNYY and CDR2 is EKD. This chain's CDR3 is CACDSVMGDTDSWDTRQMFF. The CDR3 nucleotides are TGTGCCTGTGACTCCGTGATGGGGGATACCGACTCCTGGGACACCCGACAGATGTTTTTC.

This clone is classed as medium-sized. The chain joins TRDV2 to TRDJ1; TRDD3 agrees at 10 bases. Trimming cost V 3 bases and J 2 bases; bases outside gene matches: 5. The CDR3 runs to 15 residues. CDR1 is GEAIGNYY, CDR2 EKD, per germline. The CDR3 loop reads CACDDLLGDTDKLIF. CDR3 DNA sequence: TGTGCCTGTGACGATCTACTGGGGGATACCGATAAACTCATCTTT.

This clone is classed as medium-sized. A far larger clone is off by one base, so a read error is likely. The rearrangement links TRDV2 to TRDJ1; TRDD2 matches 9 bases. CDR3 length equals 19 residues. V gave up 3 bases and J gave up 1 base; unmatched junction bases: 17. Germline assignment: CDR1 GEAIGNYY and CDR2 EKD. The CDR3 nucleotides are TGTGCCTGTGACTCCCTTCCTACTGAACTGGGGTCCAGCACCGATAAACTCATCTTT. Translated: CACDSLPTELGSSTDKLIF.

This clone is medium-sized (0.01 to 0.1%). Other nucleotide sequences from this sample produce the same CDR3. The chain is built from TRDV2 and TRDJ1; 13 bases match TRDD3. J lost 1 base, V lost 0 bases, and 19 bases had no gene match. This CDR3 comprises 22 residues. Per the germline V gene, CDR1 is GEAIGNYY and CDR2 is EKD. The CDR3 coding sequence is TGTGCCTGTGACACCGGGGCCCTACTGGGGGATACGGGGCTACGAGGCACCGATAAACTCATCTTT. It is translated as CACDTGALLGDTGLRGTDKLIF.

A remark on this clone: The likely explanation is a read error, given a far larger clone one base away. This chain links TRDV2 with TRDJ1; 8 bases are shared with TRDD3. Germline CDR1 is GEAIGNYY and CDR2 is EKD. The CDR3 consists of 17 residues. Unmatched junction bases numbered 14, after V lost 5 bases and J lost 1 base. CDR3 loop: CACGPILGATSTDKLIF. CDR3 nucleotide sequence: TGTGCCTGTGGCCCGATACTGGGGGCCACCTCCACCGATAAACTCATCTTT.

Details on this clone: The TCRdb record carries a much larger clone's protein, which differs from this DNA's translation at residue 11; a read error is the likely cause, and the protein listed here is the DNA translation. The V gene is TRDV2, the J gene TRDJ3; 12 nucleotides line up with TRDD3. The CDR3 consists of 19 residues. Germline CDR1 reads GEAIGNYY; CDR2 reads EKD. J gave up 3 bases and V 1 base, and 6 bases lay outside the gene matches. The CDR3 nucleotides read TGTGCCTGTGACACAATACTGGGGGATACCTTCTGGGACACCCGACAGATGTTTTTC. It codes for CACDTILGDTFWDTRQMFF.

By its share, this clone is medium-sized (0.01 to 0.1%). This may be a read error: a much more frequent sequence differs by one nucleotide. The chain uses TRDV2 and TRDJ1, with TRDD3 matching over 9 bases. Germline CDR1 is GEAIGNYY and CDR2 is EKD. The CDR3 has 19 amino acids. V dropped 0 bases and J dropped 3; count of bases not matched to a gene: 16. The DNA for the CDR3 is TGTGCCTGTGACACCGTAAGGGGGATACTTTCAACTTGTGCCGATAAACTCATCTTT. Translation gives CACDTVRGILSTCADKLIF.

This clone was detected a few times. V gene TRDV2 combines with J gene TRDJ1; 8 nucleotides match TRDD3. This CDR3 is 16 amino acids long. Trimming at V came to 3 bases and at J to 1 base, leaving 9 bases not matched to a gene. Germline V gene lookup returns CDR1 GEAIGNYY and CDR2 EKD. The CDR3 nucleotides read TGTGCCTGTGACTTACTGGGGGCTAGCGGCACCGATAAACTCATCTTT. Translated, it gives CACDLLGASGTDKLIF.

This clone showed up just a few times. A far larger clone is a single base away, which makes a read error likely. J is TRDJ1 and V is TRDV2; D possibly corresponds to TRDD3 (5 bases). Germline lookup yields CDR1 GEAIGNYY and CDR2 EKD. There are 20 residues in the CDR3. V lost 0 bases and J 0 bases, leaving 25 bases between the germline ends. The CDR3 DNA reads TGTGCCTGTGACACCGTTTTATACGAGGTAGGCCGCGCCTACACCGATAAACTCATCTTT. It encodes CACDTVLYEVGRAYTDKLIF.

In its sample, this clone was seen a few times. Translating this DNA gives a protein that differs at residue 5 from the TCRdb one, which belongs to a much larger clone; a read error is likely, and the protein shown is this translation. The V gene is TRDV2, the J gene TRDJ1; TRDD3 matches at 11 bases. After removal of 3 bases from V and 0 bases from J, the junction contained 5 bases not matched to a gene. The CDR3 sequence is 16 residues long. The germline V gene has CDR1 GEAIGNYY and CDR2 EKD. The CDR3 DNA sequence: TGTGCCTGTGACGAGTTGGGGGATACGAACACCGATAAACTCATCTTT. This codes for CACDELGDTNTDKLIF.

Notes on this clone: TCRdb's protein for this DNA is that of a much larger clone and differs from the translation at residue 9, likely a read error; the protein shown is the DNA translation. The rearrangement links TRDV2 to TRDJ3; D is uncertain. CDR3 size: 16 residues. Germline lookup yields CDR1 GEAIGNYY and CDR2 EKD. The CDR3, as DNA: TGTGCCTGTGACTCGATTAGCTCCCGGGACACCCGACAGATGTTTTTC. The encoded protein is CACDSISSRDTRQMFF.

The CDR3 nucleotides read TGTGCCTGTGACGCCCTTTCCCCCCTTCCCACTACTGGGGAGAGCACCGATAAACTCATCTTT. This gives the protein CACDALSPLPTTGESTDKLIF. This chain connects TRDV2 to TRDJ1; tentatively, D is TRDD3 (7 bases). V lost 3 bases and J 1 base, leaving 32 bases between the germline ends. Per germline, CDR1 GEAIGNYY and CDR2 EKD. This CDR3 comprises 21 residues.